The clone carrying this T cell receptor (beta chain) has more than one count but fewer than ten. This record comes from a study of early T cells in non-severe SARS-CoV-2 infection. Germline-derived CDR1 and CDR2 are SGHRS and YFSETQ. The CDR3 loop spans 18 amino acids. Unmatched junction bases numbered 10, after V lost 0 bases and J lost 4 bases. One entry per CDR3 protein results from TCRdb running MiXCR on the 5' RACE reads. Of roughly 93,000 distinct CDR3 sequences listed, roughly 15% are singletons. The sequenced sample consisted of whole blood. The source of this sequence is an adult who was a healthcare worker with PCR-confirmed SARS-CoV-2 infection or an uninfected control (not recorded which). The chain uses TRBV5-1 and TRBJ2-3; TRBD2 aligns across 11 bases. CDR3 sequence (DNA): TGCGCCAGCAGCTTGGGGCAGACTAGCGGGGTTCCCGCAGATACGCAGTATTTT. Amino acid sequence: CASSLGQTSGVPADTQYF.